These 10 T cell receptor beta chains were all obtained from the same sample, sequenced in a study of T cells in localized non-small cell lung cancer. The data were produced by immunoSEQ multiplex PCR, yet TCRdb's version contains in-frame clones alone and is incomplete. The sample has 130,000 or so clones; around 92% are singletons. The sample in question was peripheral blood, obtained before any cancer treatment. These TCRs come from a female donor older than 55 with stage I lung adenocarcinoma.

CDR3 loop: CATSSRPGESEQFF. As DNA, the CDR3 is TGTGCCACCAGCAGCCGGCCAGGGGAGAGTGAGCAGTTCTTC. The rearrangement uses TRBV15 and TRBJ2-1, with a tentative D call TRBD1 (6 bases). The CDR3 is 14 residues long. CDR1 and CDR2 from the germline V gene are LNHNV and YYDKDF (reference sequence). V gave up 3 bases and J gave up 9 bases, with 15 bases separating them.

The V and J genes are TRBV11-2 and TRBJ2-4; 8 bases match TRBD2. V shed 5 bases, J shed 0 bases, and the junction held 9 bases outside the gene matches. Germline V lookup: CDR1 SGHAT, CDR2 FQNNGV. This CDR3 has 17 residues. DNA of the CDR3: TGTGCCAGCAGCACGCGGACTAGCTCAGTAGCCAAAAACATTCAGTACTTC. This gives the protein CASSTRTSSVAKNIQYF.

The genes are TRBV19 and TRBJ2-1; maybe TRBD2 (5 bases). This CDR3 has 11 amino acids. CDR1 is LNHDA and CDR2 is SQIVND in the germline V gene (reference sequence). Trimming left V 5 bases short and J 8 bases short, with 7 bases between. This CDR3 is CASSEGDEQFF. The CDR3 nucleotides read TGTGCCAGTAGTGAGGGCGATGAGCAGTTCTTC. Looking up the rest from reference TRBV19 and TRBJ2-1 gives the full variable domain: DGGITQSPKYLFRKEGQNVTLSCEQNLNHDAMYWYRQDPGQGLRLIYYSQIVNDFQKGDIAEGYSVSREKKESFPLTVTSAQKNPTAFYLCASSEGDEQFFGPGTRLTVL.

The genes are TRBV7-2 and TRBJ1-3; no clear D gene. Germline lookup yields CDR1 SGHTA and CDR2 FQGNSA. The germline V and J ends were trimmed by 1 base and 0 bases, with 10 bases remaining between them. This CDR3 contains 16 residues. The CDR3, as DNA: TGTGCCAGCAGCTTAGTAGGCGGATACTCTGGAAACACCATATATTTT. Translating it yields CASSLVGGYSGNTIYF.

To note about this clone: Additional DNA sequences in this sample encode the identical CDR3. The rearrangement joins TRBV6-1 to TRBJ2-7; the match to TRBD2 covers 12 bases. The trim removed 6 bases at V and 0 bases at J, leaving 3 bases unmatched. The CDR3 runs to 15 residues. CDR1 is MNHNS, CDR2 SASEGT, per germline. Here the CDR3 DNA reads TGTGCCAGCAGACCGACTAGCGGGAGCTCCTACGAGCAGTACTTC. Its protein is CASRPTSGSSYEQYF.

The chain uses TRBV5-4 and TRBJ2-7, with D tentatively TRBD1 or TRBD2 (7 bases each). Per germline, CDR1 SGHNT and CDR2 YYREEE (reference sequence). V was trimmed by 1 base and J by 0 bases, leaving 11 bases between them. This CDR3 comprises 15 residues. The CDR3 region is CASSLSGTASYEQYF. The CDR3 bases are TGTGCCAGCAGCTTGAGCGGGACAGCCTCCTACGAGCAGTACTTC. Supplemented by reference TRBV5-4 and TRBJ2-7, the full variable domain reads ETGVTQSPTHLIKTRGQQVTLRCSSQSGHNTVSWYQQALGQGPQFIFQYYREEENGRGNFPPRFSGLQFPNYSSELNVNALELDDSALYLCASSLSGTASYEQYFGPGTRLTVT.

The V and J genes are TRBV29-1 and TRBJ2-7; no definite D call. V was trimmed by 4 bases and J by 3 bases, leaving 10 bases between them. The germline V gene has CDR1 SQVTM and CDR2 ANQGSEA. The CDR3 is 12 amino acids. The CDR3 coding sequence is TGCAGCGTTGTAAGTGGGGTCTACGAGCAGTACTTC. It codes for CSVVSGVYEQYF.

The V call is TRBV5-4, the J call TRBJ1-5, with D hard to call. The CDR3 is 13 amino acids. Germline-derived CDR1 and CDR2 are SGHNT and YYREEE (reference sequence). Trimming removed 1 base at V and 9 bases at J, with 11 bases between. The CDR3 sequence: CASSLTPRGPQHF. Here the CDR3 DNA reads TGTGCCAGCAGCTTGACCCCCCGAGGGCCCCAGCATTTT.

The rearrangement joins TRBV9 to TRBJ2-5, with 7 positions matching TRBD2. The length of the CDR3 is 11 residues. V lost 2 bases to trimming and J lost 11 bases; unmatched junction nucleotides: 3. CDR1 is SGDLS and CDR2 is YYNGEE in the germline V gene. CDR3 region: CASSVAGEQYF. CDR3 nucleotide sequence: TGTGCCAGCAGCGTGGCGGGGGAGCAGTACTTC.

CDR3 in DNA: TGTGCCAGCAGTTGGAATAGCGGGACGGATACGCAGTATTTT. It yields the protein CASSWNSGTDTQYF. The chain links TRBV6-1 to TRBJ2-3, with 8 nucleotides matching TRBD2. The CDR3 sequence is 14 residues long. V lost 5 bases and J lost 6; bases outside the gene matches: 7. The germline V gene has CDR1 MNHNS and CDR2 SASEGT.